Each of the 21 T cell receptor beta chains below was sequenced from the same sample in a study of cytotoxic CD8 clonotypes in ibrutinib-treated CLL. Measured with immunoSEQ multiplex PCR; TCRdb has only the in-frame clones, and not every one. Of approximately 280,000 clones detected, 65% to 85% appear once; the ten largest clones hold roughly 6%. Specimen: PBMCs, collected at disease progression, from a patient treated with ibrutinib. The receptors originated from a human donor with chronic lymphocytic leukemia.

The CDR3 region has the DNA TGCGCCAGCAGCCTAATACCGGCACTAAGCTCCTACGAGCAGTACTTC. This codes for CASSLIPALSSYEQYF. This chain links TRBV5-1 with TRBJ2-7; D uncertain. V was pared by 4 bases and J by 0 bases, with 17 bases between. This CDR3 has 16 amino acids. Germline CDR1 and CDR2: SGHRS and YFSETQ.

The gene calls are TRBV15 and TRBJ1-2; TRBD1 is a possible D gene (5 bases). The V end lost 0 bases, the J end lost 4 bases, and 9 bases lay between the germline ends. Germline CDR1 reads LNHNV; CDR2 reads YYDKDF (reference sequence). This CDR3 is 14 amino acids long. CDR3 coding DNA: TGTGCCACCAGCAGAGATCCAGGGCCCTATGGCTACACCTTC. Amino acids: CATSRDPGPYGYTF.

The CDR3 nucleotides are TGTGCCAGCAGCTTAGACACTAGCGGGAGTCTCACAGATACGCAGTATTTT. It translates to CASSLDTSGSLTDTQYF. The rearrangement uses TRBV7-2 and TRBJ2-3, with TRBD2 matching 11 bases. Germline CDR1 reads SGHTA; CDR2 reads FQGNSA. The V gene end was trimmed by 1 base and the J gene end by 2 bases; junction bases not matched to a gene: 5. The CDR3 consists of 17 residues.

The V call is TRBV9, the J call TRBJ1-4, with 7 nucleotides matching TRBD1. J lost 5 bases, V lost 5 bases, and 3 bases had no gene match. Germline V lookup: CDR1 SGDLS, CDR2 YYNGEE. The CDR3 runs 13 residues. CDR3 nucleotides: TGTGCCAGCAGGGGACAGCCGAATGAAAAACTGTTTTTT. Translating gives CASRGQPNEKLFF.

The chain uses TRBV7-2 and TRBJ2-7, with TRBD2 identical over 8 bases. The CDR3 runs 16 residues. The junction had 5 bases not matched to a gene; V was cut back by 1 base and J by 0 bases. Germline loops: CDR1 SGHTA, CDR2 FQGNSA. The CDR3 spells CASSLVSGGISYEQYF. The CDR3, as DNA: TGTGCCAGCAGCTTAGTGTCGGGAGGGATCTCCTACGAGCAGTACTTC.

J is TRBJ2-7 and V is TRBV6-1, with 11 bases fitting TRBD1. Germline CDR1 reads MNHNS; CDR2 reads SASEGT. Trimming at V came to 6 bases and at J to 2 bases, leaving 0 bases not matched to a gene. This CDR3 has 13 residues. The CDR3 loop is CASRDRGPYEQYF. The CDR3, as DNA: TGTGCCAGCAGGGACAGGGGGCCCTACGAGCAGTACTTC.

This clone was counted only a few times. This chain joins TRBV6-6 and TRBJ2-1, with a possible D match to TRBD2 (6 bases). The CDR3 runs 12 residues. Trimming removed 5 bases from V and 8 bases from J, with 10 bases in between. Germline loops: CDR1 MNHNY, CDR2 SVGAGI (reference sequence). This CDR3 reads CASSIPGDEQFF. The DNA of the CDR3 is TGTGCCAGCAGTATCCCGGGGGATGAGCAGTTCTTC.

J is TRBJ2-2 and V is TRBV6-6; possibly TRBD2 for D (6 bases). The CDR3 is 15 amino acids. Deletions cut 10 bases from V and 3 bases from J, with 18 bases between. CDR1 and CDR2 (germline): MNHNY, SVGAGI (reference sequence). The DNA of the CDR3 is TGTGCCACCACCCAGGGAGGTTGGTACACCGGGGAGCTGTTTTTT. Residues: CATTQGGWYTGELFF.

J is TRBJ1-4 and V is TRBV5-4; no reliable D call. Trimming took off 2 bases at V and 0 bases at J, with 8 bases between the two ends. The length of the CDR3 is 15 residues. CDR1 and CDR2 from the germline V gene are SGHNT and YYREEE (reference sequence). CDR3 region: CASSLYSATNEKLFF. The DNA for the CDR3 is TGTGCCAGCAGCTTATACAGTGCAACTAATGAAAAACTGTTTTTT.

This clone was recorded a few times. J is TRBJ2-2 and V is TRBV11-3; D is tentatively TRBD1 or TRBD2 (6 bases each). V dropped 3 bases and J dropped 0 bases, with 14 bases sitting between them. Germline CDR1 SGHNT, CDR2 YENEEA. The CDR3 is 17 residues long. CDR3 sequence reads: CASSLRGAGANTGELFF. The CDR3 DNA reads TGTGCCAGCAGCTTGAGGGGGGCAGGGGCGAACACCGGGGAGCTGTTTTTT.

The CDR3 nucleotides are TGCGCCAGCAGCCAAGTCGGCGGGCCTAGCTCCTACGAGCAGTACTTC. Amino acid sequence: CASSQVGGPSSYEQYF. J is TRBJ2-7 and V is TRBV4-1, with D perhaps matching TRBD2 (5 bases). V lost 1 base, J lost 0 bases, and 13 bases lay in between. The V gene's germline CDR1 is MGHRA and CDR2 YSYEKL. This CDR3 comprises 16 residues.

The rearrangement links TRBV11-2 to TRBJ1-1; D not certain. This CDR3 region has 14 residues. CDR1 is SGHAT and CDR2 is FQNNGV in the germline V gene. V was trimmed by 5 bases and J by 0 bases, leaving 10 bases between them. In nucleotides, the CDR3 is TGTGCCAGCAGCCTATCTCTTATGAACACTGAAGCTTTCTTT. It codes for CASSLSLMNTEAFF.

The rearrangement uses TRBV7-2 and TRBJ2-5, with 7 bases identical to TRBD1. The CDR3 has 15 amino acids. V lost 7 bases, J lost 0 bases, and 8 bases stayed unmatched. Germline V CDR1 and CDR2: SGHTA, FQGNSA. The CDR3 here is CASTPTGVNQETQYF. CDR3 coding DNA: TGTGCCAGCACCCCAACAGGGGTTAACCAAGAGACCCAGTACTTC.

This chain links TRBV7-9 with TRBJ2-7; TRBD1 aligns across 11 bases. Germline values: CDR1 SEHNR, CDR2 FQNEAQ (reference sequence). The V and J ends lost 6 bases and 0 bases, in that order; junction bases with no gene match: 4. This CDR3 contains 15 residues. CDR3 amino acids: CASRPGQGASYEQYF. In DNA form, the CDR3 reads TGTGCCAGCAGACCCGGACAGGGGGCCTCCTACGAGCAGTACTTC.

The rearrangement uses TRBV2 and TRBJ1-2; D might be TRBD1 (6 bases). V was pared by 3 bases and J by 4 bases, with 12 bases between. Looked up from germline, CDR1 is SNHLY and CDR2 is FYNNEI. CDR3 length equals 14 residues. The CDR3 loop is CASSDYREAYGYTF. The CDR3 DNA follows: TGTGCCAGCAGTGACTACAGGGAGGCCTATGGCTACACCTTC.

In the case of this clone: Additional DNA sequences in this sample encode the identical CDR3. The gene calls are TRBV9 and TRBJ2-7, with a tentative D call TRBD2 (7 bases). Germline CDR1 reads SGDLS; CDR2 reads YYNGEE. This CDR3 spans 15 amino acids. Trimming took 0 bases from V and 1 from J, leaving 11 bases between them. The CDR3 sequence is CASSVGGGGSYEQYF. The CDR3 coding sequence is TGTGCCAGCAGCGTAGGAGGGGGGGGGTCCTACGAGCAGTACTTC.

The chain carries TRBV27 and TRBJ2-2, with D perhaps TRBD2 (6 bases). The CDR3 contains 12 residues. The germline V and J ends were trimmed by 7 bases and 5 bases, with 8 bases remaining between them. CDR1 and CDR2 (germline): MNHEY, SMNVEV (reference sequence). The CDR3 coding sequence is TGTGCCAGCATGGGGGGAACCGGGGAGCTGTTTTTT. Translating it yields CASMGGTGELFF.

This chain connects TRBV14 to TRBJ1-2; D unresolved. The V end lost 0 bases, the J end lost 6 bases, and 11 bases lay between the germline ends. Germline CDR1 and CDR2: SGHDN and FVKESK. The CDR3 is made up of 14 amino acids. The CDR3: CASSQDGWPDGYTF. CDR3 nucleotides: TGTGCCAGCAGCCAAGATGGCTGGCCGGATGGCTACACCTTC.

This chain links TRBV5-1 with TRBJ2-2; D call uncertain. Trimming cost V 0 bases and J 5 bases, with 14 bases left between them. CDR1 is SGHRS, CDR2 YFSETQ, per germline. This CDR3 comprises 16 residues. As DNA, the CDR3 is TGCGCCAGCAGCTTGGGTTTGGCGGCTAAGACCGGGGAGCTGTTTTTT. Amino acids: CASSLGLAAKTGELFF.

CDR3 coding DNA: TGTGCCACCAGCAGAGATTTCCCGACAGGGAGCTATGGCTACACCTTC. It is translated as CATSRDFPTGSYGYTF. The chain is built from TRBV15 and TRBJ1-2; 7 nucleotides align to TRBD1. The CDR3 has 16 amino acids. J was trimmed by 4 bases and V by 0 bases; bases with no gene match: 8. The V gene's germline CDR1 is LNHNV and CDR2 YYDKDF (reference sequence).

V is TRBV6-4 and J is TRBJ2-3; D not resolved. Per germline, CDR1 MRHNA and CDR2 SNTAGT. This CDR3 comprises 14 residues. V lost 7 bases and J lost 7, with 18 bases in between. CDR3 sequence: CASTPGPPSYTQYF. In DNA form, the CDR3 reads TGTGCCAGCACCCCAGGTCCCCCCTCTTATACGCAGTATTTT.